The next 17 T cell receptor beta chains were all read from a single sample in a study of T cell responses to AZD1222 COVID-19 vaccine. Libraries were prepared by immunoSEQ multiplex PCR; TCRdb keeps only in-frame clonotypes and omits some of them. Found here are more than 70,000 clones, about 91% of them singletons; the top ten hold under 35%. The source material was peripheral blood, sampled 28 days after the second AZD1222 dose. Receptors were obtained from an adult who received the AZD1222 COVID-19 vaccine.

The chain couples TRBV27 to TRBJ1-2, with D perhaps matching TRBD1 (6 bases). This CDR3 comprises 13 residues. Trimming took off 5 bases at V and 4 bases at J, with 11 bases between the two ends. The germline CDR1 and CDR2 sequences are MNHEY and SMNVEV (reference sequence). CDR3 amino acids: CASSPQGPYGYTF. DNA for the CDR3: TGTGCCAGCAGTCCACAGGGTCCCTATGGCTACACCTTC.

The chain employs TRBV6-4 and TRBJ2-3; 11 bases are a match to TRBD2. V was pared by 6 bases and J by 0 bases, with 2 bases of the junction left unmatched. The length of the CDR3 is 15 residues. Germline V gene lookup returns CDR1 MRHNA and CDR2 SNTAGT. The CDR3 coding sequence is TGTGCCAGCAGCTGGACTAGCGGGAGCACAGATACGCAGTATTTT. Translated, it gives CASSWTSGSTDTQYF.

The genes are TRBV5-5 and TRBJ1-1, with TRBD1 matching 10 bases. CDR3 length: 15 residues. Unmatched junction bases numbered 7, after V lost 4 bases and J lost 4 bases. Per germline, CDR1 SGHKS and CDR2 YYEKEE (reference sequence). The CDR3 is CASSRGQGLGTEAFF. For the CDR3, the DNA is TGTGCCAGCAGCAGGGGACAGGGGTTGGGCACTGAAGCTTTCTTT.

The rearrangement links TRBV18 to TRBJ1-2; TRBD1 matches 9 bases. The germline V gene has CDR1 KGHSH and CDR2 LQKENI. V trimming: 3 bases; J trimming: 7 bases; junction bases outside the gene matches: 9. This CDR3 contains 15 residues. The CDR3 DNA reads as TGTGCCAGCTCACCCCGGCGACAGGGGGGCGGTGGCTACACCTTC. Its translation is CASSPRRQGGGGYTF.

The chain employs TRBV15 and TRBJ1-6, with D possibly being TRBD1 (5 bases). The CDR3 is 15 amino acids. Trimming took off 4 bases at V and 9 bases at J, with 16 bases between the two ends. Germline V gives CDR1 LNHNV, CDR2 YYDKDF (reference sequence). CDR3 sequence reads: CATSNRDGRFSPLHF. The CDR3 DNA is TGTGCCACCAGCAACCGGGACGGGCGGTTTTCACCCCTCCACTTT.

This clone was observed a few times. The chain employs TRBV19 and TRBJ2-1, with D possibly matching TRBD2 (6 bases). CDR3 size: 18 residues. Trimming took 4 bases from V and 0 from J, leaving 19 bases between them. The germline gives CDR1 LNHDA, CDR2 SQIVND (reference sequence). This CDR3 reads CASSRRGMGFSSYNEQFF. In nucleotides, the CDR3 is TGTGCCAGTAGTAGGCGGGGAATGGGCTTTAGCTCCTACAATGAGCAGTTCTTC.

The CDR3 sequence is CSGDIANTGELFF. CDR3 coding DNA: TGCAGCGGTGACATCGCGAACACCGGGGAGCTGTTTTTT. The rearrangement links TRBV29-1 to TRBJ2-2; D is undetermined. The ends were cut back, 7 bases at V and 0 bases at J, with 9 bases in the middle. There are 13 residues in the CDR3. Germline V CDR1 and CDR2: SQVTM, ANQGSEA.

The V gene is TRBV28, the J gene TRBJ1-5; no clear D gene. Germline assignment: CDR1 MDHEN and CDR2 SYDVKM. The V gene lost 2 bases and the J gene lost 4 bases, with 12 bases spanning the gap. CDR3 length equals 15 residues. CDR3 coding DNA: TGTGCCAGCAGTTTAGCCCGGGGAGGGAATCAGCCCCAGCATTTT. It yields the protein CASSLARGGNQPQHF. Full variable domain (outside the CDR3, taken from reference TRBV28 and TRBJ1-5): DVKVTQSSRYLVKRTGEKVFLECVQDMDHENMFWYRQDPGLGLRLIYFSYDVKMKEKGDIPEGYSVSREKKERFSLILESASTNQTSMYLCASSLARGGNQPQHFGDGTRLSIL.

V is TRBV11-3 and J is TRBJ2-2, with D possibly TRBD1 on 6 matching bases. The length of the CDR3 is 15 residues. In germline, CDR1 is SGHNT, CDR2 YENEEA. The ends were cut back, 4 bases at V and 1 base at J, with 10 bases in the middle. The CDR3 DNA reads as TGTGCCAGCAGCTCCGAGGGACAGAACACCGGGGAGCTGTTTTTT. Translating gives CASSSEGQNTGELFF.

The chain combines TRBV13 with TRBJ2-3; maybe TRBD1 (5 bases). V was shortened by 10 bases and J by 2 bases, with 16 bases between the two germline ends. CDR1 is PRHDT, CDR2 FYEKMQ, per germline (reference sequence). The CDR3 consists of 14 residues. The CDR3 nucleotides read TGTGCCACCCTCCGGCAGGGCCACACAGATACGCAGTATTTT. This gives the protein CATLRQGHTDTQYF.

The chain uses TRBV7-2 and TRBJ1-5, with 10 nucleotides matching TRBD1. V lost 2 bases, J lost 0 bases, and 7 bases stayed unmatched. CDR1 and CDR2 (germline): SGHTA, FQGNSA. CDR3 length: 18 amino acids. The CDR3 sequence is CASSLFGQGVLSNQPQHF. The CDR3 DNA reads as TGTGCCAGCAGCTTATTTGGACAGGGGGTGCTTAGCAATCAGCCCCAGCATTTT.

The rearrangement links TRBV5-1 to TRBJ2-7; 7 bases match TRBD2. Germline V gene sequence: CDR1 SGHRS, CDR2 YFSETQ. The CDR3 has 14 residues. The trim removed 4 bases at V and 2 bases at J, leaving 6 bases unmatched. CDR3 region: CASSGRDGTYEQYF. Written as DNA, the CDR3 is TGCGCCAGCAGCGGGAGGGACGGCACCTACGAGCAGTACTTC.

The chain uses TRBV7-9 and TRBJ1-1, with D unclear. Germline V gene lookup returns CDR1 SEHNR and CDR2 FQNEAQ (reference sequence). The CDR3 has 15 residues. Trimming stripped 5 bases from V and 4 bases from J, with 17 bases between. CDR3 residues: CASSLATREGTEAFF. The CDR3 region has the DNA TGTGCCAGCAGCCTTGCCACTCGGGAGGGCACTGAAGCTTTCTTT.

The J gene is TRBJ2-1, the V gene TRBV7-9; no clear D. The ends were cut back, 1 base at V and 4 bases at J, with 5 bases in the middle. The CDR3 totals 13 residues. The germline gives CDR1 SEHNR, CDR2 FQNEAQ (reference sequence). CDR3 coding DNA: TGTGCCAGCAGCTTAGTGGCGTACAATGAGCAGTTCTTC. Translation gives CASSLVAYNEQFF.

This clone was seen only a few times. The CDR3 protein is CASSEMGQGIYNEQFF. Here the CDR3 DNA reads TGTGCCAGCAGTGAAATGGGTCAGGGAATCTACAATGAGCAGTTCTTC. The chain joins TRBV2 to TRBJ2-1; tentatively, D is TRBD1 (5 bases). Germline CDR1 reads SNHLY; CDR2 reads FYNNEI. V was pared by 2 bases and J by 3 bases, with 14 bases between. The CDR3 totals 16 residues.

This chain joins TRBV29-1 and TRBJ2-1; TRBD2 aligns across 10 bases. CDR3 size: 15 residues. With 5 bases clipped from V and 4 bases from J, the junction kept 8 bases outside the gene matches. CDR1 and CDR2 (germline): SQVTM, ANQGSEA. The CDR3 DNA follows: TGCAGCGTTCCCATTGGACTAGCGGTTTACAATGAGCAGTTCTTC. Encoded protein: CSVPIGLAVYNEQFF.

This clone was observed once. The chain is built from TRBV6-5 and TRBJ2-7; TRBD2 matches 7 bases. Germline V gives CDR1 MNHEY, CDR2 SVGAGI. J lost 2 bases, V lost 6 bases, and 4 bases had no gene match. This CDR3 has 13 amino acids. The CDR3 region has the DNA TGTGCCAGCAGATCTAGCGGTACCTACGAGCAGTACTTC. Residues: CASRSSGTYEQYF.